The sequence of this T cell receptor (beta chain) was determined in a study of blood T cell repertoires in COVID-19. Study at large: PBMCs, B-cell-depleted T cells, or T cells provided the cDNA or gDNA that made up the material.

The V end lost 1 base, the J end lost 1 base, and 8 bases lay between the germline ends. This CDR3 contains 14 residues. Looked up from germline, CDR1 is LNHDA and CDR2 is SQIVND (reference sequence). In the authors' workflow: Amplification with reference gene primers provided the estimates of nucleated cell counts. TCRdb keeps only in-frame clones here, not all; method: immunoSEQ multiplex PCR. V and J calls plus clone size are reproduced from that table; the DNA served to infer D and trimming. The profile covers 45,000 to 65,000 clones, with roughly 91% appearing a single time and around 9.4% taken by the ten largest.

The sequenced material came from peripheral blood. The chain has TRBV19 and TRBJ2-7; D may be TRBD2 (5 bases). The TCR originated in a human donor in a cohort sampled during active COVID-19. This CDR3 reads CASSIGAGSYEQYF. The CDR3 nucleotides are TGTGCCAGTAGTATAGGGGCGGGTTCCTACGAGCAGTACTTC.